These T cell receptor beta chains were read from a single sample in a study of blood T cell repertoires in COVID-19. Assay used: immunoSEQ multiplex PCR; TCRdb lists only in-frame clones, some missing. Counted here are 87,000 or so clones, about 87% occurring once; the ten biggest clones make up over 8.5%. The sample comprised peripheral blood. The receptors come from a man at least 80 years old with acute or convalescent COVID-19. Both conserved end residues are part of each CDR3. A D gene is named only where the DNA matches it firmly.

TRBJ1-2,NA,12,TRBV9,CASSVTGYGYTF
TRBJ1-5,NA,15,TRBV7-2,CASSLLLGGDQPQHF
TRBJ2-5,NA,13,TRBV9,CASSPQNQETQYF
TRBJ1-1,NA,14,TRBV6-2/TRBV6-3,CASSFQGRSTEAFF
TRBJ1-2,TRBD1,14,TRBV6-6,CASSYGDRNYGYTF
TRBJ1-1,NA,11,TRBV11-2,CASSVDREAFF
TRBJ2-7,TRBD1,15,TRBV5-5,CASSWGQGVSYEQYF
TRBJ2-3,NA,16,TRBV5-6,CASSLGYSQNTDTQYF
TRBJ1-1,NA,10,TRBV20-1,CSASFPEAFF
TRBJ1-2,NA,17,TRBV10-3,CAIRIGEFTGSIYGYTF
TRBJ2-7,TRBD1,15,TRBV5-1,CASSFRQGPTYEQYF
TRBJ2-5,TRBD1,15,TRBV29-1,CSVVSGTGKGKTQYF
TRBJ2-2,TRBD1,15,TRBV25-1,CASSGGQGYTGELFF
TRBJ1-2,NA,14,TRBV11-2,CASSGRGLNYGYTF
TRBJ1-5,TRBD1,15,TRBV4-3,CASSQTIQGGKPQHF
TRBJ2-5,NA,16,TRBV27,CASSLSGGQAHGGQYF
TRBJ1-5,NA,14,TRBV24-1,CATSDLKGDQPQHF
TRBJ2-5,TRBD2,17,TRBV29-1,CSVGGGLAGEGRETQYF